Listed below are T cell receptor beta chains from one sample, sequenced in a study of shared clonotypes between healthy human individuals. The data were produced by immunoSEQ multiplex PCR, yet TCRdb's version contains in-frame clones alone and is incomplete. This table has about 750,000 clones, 80% to 95% appearing once. Sequencing was done on a sample of naive CD8+ T cells sorted from blood. The receptors were gathered from a man aged 25 to 45 in good health. Each CDR3 is given without its conserved first and last residue. A D gene is named only where the DNA matches it firmly. Clone size is shown for a subset of rows, as once, few, many or a class of expanded clone.

D gene	V gene	clone size	CDR3 protein
-	TRBV19	-	ASSEEGTEAF
TRBD1	TRBV6-6	-	ASRHYRGDNQPQH
TRBD2	TRBV10-3	-	AISESLAGGGLKGAGELF
-	TRBV7-9	-	ASSEDELGYEQY
TRBD2	TRBV2	-	ASRGPGTSLYEQY
-	TRBV4-3	-	ASSQDEGGSYNEQF
-	TRBV21-1	-	ASRTGGATYEQY
-	TRBV10-3	-	AISESSADTGELF
-	TRBV21-1	once	ASSKGGEEDYEQY
-	TRBV19	-	ASSITDSSYEQY
-	TRBV7-9	-	ASSLLDFYYGYT
TRBD2	TRBV7-9	-	ASSLALAGEAKNIQY
-	TRBV27	-	ASSLAADYEQY
TRBD1	TRBV9	few	ASRDRVGYT
-	TRBV5-6	-	ASSLVGQPATNEKLF
TRBD1	TRBV7-8	-	ASSLAPEQGASGNTIY
-	TRBV5-4	once	ASSPVDGSLNEQF
TRBD2	TRBV13	-	ASSAGLAGHTGELF
-	TRBV4-1	-	ASSQGAYRDTQY
-	TRBV28	-	ASRQARTGGTDLLRMGSYT
TRBD1	TRBV15	-	ATSRDRGDGQPQH
TRBD2	TRBV27	-	ASSPLAGGEETQY
TRBD2	TRBV27	-	ASSTGTSGRLVGETQY
TRBD2	TRBV28	-	ASSSTSGIYEQY
-	TRBV7-3	-	ASSRGLQEGDTQY
-	TRBV5-1	-	ASHWVSAYNEQF
-	TRBV7-9	-	ASSPTGVAYEQY
-	TRBV19	once	ASSIEGWGRNTQY
-	TRBV19	-	ASRSQDTGELF
-	TRBV4-1	-	ASSLLPRKNTGELF
TRBD2	TRBV9	-	ASSVGSTSLNEQF
-	TRBV6-5	-	ASSQGLAQY
-	TRBV27	-	ASSFARATGELF
-	TRBV15	-	ATSRDRGSNQPQH
-	TRBV13	-	ASSLEGSSYNEQF
-	TRBV5-6	-	ASSLPGPGPTVHGYT
-	TRBV7-9	-	ASSPTGGPSSYEQY
-	TRBV6-1	-	ASRGGGLIAEAF
TRBD2	TRBV14	-	ASSQGTRKPYEQY
-	TRBV5-4	-	ASSQGFTNEKLF
-	TRBV6-5	-	ASSPPRTDNEQF
-	TRBV27	-	ASGDPEAF
TRBD1	TRBV9	-	ASSSGRAGGLNTEAF
-	TRBV11-2	-	ASSPPSGNTIY
TRBD2	TRBV9	-	ASSVDAGENTGELF
-	TRBV27	few	ASSFLVNTGELF
-	TRBV9	-	ASTRADISEFNYGYT
TRBD2	TRBV19	-	ASSIGLADGGNEQF
-	TRBV7-9	-	ASSPTAGWYEQY
-	TRBV5-5	once	ASSLSGDRHYGYT
-	TRBV28	few	ASSLTRAGGNQPQH
TRBD1	TRBV5-4	-	ASSLVGQGDTGELF
-	TRBV19	-	ASSTGLYSNQPQH
-	TRBV6-5	once	ASSPTGSYEQY
-	TRBV7-6	-	ASSLAPRDVVYGYT
-	TRBV11-2	-	ASSLGVNPYEQY
TRBD2	TRBV7-2	-	ASSLLLAGGYNEQF
TRBD1	TRBV4-2	-	ASSDRDRGYEQY
TRBD1	TRBV29-1	-	SVTGTGSYNEQF